This entry is about one T cell receptor (beta chain). Its specificity is not known. The data were taken from a study of CD8 T cells in ankylosing spondylitis. Germline CDR1 is MNHEY and CDR2 is SVGAGI. With V trimmed by 4 bases and J by 7 bases, 3 bases remained unmatched. The length of the CDR3 is 14 residues. Notes on the study in general: A TCR beta motif of several highly homologous variants seemed to mark ankylosing spondylitis blood. Disease-linked clones were found to be CD8+ and relatively rare in peripheral blood.

TCRdb itself ran the 5' RACE reads through MiXCR, one entry per CDR3 protein. The sample holds approximately 200,000 distinct CDR3 sequences, around 13% seen once. The specimen sequenced was blood, either unsorted or a sorted T cell fraction (not recorded which). The chain joins TRBV6-5 to TRBJ2-3, with 12 bases identical to TRBD2. This TCR came from a male donor with ankylosing spondylitis or in good health (not recorded which). DNA of the CDR3: TGTGCCAGCAGTTCGACTAGCGGGAGTAATACGCAGTATTTT. Its protein is CASSSTSGSNTQYF.